This T cell receptor beta chain was captured by sequencing in a study of T cells in Graves' hyperthyroidism and ophthalmopathy. Study observations and caveats: A median around 6 months before onset, the model predicted ophthalmopathy.

Using RNA transcripts as the source, TCR beta CDR3 regions were amplified. Researchers ran a first-round RT-PCR on the TCR CDR3 using the HTBI primer set. MiXCR, run by TCRdb on the multiplex PCR reads, gives a single entry per CDR3 protein. The data contain around 600,000 distinct CDR3 sequences, just under 45% of them singletons. The CDR3 extends over 14 amino acids. Germline CDR1 LNHNV, CDR2 YYDKDF (reference sequence). V lost 9 bases, J lost 10 bases, and 11 bases stayed unmatched. A remark on this clonotype: Its antigen is as yet unknown.

The J gene is TRBJ1-6, the V gene TRBV15; 8 bases fit TRBD1. The TCR sequence derives from an adult man with Graves' disease, either hyperthyroidism or ophthalmopathy (not recorded which). Sequences were obtained from peripheral blood or thyroid tissue (not recorded which). The CDR3 coding sequence is TGTGCCACAGCGATCGGACAGGGACGCTCACCCCTCCACTTT. Translating gives CATAIGQGRSPLHF.